One TCR beta chain is described in this entry. Its antigen is unidentified. The data originate from a study of spatial heterogeneity in lung cancer. Noted time point: sample taken at primary tumor resection. Donors were around 70 untreated early-stage non-small cell lung cancer patients. Researchers sequenced whole RNA taken from tumor, nontumor lung or frozen PBMC without sorting. Points from the study as a whole: Mutation tallies in tumors tracked expanded intratumoral alpha and beta TCR counts.

TCRdb fed the 5' RACE reads into MiXCR, producing one record per CDR3 protein. The data contain over 25,000 distinct CDR3 sequences, around 6.9% of them singletons. The ends were cut back, 4 bases at V and 8 bases at J, with 12 bases in the middle. Germline assignment: CDR1 MNHEY and CDR2 SVGEGT. CDR3 size: 12 residues. Sequenced material: lung tumor tissue, taken at surgery. The chain is built from TRBV6-2 or TRBV6-3 and TRBJ2-7, with D hard to call. The sequence was collected from a male donor with early-stage non-small cell lung cancer. CDR3 amino acids: CASSSTARQQYF. CDR3 sequence (DNA): TGTGCCAGCAGTTCCACAGCCCGCCAGCAGTACTTC.